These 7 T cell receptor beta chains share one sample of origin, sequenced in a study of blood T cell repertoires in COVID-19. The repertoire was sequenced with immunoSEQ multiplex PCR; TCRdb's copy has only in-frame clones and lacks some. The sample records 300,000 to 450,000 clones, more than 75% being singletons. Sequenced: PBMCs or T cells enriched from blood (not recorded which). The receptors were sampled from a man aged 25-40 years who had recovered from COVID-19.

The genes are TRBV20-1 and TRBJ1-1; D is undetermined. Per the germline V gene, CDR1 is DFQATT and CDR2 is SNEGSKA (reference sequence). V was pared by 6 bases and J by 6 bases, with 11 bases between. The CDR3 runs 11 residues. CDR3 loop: CSASDTAEAFF. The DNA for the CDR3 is TGCAGTGCGAGTGACACGGCTGAAGCTTTCTTT.

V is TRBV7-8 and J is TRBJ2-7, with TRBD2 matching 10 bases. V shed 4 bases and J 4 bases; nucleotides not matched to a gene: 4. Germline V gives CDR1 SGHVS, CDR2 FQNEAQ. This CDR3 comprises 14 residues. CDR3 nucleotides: TGTGCCAGCAGCTCAAGCGGGGGGGCGTACGAGCAGTACTTC. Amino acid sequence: CASSSSGGAYEQYF. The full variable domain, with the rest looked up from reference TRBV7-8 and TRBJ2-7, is GAGVSQSPRYKVAKRGQDVALRCDPISGHVSLFWYQQALGQGPEFLTYFQNEAQLDKSGLPSDRFFAERPEGSVSTLKIQRTQQEDSAVYLCASSSSGGAYEQYFGPGTRLTVT.

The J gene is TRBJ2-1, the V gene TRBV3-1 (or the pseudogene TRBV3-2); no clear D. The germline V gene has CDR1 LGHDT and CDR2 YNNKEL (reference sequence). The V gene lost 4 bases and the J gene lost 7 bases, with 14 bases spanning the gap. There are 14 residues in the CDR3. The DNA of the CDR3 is TGTGCCAGCAGCCTCAGTACGCGGCCGAATGAGCAGTTCTTC. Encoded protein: CASSLSTRPNEQFF.

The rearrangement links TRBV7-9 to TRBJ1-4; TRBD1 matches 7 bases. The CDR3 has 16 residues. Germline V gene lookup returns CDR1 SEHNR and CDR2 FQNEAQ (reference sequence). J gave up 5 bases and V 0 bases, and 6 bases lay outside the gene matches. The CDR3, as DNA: TGTGCCAGCAGCTTAGCGGAGGACAGGCTCAATGAAAAACTGTTTTTT. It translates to CASSLAEDRLNEKLFF.

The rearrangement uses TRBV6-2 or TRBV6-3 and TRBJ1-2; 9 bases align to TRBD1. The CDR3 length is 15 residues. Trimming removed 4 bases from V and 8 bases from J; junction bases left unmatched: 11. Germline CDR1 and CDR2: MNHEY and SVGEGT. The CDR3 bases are TGTGCCAGCAGTTGGACCGGGACAGGGCCCGACGGCTACACCTTC. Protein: CASSWTGTGPDGYTF.

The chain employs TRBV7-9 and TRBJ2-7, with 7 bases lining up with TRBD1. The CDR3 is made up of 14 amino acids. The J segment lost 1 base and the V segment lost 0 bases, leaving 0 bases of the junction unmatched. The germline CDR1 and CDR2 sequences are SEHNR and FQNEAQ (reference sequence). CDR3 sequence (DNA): TGTGCCAGCAGCTTAGCGGGACAGTCCTACGAGCAGTACTTC. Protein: CASSLAGQSYEQYF.

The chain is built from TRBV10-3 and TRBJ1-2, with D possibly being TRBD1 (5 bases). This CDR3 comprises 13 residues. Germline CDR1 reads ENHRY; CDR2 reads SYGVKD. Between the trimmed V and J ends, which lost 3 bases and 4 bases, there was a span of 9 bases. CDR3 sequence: CAISENRPYGYTF. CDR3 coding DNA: TGTGCCATCAGTGAAAACAGGCCCTATGGCTACACCTTC.